This T cell receptor beta chain was captured by sequencing in a study of post-analysis software for immune sequencing data. Study-wide background: Secondary progressive, relapsing-remitting and progressive-relapsing multiple sclerosis were among the included disease courses.

Study-wide results and caveats: Roughly 5 TRBV segments, TRBV5-6, TRBV5-1 and TRBV20-1 among them, were found more frequent in patients than controls.

Carried by the TCR beta cDNA libraries were unique molecular identifiers. TCRdb called the PCR reads again in MiXCR, with one record for every CDR3 protein. Of roughly 650,000 distinct CDR3 sequences in the sample, 55% to 70% were seen once. Trimming shortened V by 3 bases and J by 4 bases, and 33 bases separated the two germline ends. From germline, CDR1 is SGHAT and CDR2 FQNNGV. This CDR3 has 21 amino acids. Points on this clonotype: The antigen is unknown.

The clonotype comes from a girl aged 2 to 9 with multiple sclerosis. Material: blood. The V gene is TRBV11-2, the J gene TRBJ1-1, with TRBD1 as a possible D gene (6 bases). CDR3 nucleotide sequence: TGTGCCAGCAGCTTTCGTAACTCCAACTTGGGGGCTATAAAGGGAGGCACTGAAGCTTTCTTT. Translating it yields CASSFRNSNLGAIKGGTEAFF.